This T cell receptor beta chain was sequenced for a study of technical replicates of blood from several donors. This clone was counted between two and nine times. Sequenced by immunoSEQ multiplex PCR; TCRdb stores in-frame clones only, minus some. The sample consists of around 75,000 clones, around nine tenths of them appearing once. Per germline, CDR1 SQVTM and CDR2 ANQGSEA. CDR3 length: 13 residues. Trimming pared 4 bases from V and 8 bases from J, leaving 14 bases between. The TCR was taken from a human donor in good health. The specimen was T cells isolated from PBMCs. This chain uses TRBV29-1 with TRBJ1-4, with D uncertain. DNA for the CDR3: TGCAGCGTTGCGACTTCTGGAGAAGAAAAACTGTTTTTT. Translated: CSVATSGEEKLFF.